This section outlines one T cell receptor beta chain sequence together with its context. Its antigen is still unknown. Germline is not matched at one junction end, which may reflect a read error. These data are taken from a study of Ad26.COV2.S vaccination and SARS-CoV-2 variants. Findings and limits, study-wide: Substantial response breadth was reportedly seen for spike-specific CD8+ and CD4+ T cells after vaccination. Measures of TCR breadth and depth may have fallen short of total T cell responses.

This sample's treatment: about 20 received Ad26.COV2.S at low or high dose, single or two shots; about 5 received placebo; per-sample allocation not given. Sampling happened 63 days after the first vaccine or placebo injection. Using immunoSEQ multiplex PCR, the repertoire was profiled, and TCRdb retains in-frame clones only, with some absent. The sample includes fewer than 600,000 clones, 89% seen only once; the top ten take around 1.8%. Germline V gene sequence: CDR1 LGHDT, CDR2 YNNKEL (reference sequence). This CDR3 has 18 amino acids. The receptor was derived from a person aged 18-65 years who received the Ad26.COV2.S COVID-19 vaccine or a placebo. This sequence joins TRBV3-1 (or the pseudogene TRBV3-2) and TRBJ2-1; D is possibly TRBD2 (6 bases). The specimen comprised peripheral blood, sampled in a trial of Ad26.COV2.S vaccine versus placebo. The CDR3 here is CASTQKGAGTGPYNEQFF. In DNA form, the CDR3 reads TGTGCCAGCACCCAAAAAGGGGCCGGGACTGGCCCCTACAATGAGCAGTTCTTC.